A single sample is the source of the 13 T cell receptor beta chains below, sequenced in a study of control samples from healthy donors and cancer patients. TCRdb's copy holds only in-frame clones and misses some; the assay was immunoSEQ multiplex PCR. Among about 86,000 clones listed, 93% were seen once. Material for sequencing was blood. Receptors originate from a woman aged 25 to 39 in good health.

CDR3 loop: CASTRRTGFKIRTEAFF. The CDR3 DNA reads as TGTGCCAGCACTCGCCGGACAGGGTTTAAGATTCGGACTGAAGCTTTCTTT. This rearrangement joins TRBV28 to TRBJ1-1; 8 bases line up with TRBD1. Germline CDR1 and CDR2: MDHEN and SYDVKM. V dropped 7 bases and J dropped 5; count of bases not matched to a gene: 18. The CDR3 covers 17 residues.

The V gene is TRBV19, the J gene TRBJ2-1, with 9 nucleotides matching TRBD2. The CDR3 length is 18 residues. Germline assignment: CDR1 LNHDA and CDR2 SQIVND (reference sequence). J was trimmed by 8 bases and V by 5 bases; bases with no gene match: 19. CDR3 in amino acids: CASSEDRAGQAGGYEQFF. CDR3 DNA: TGTGCCAGTAGTGAAGACCGGGCGGGACAAGCGGGGGGCTATGAGCAGTTCTTC. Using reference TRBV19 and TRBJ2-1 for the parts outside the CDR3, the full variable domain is DGGITQSPKYLFRKEGQNVTLSCEQNLNHDAMYWYRQDPGQGLRLIYYSQIVNDFQKGDIAEGYSVSREKKESFPLTVTSAQKNPTAFYLCASSEDRAGQAGGYEQFFGPGTRLTVL.

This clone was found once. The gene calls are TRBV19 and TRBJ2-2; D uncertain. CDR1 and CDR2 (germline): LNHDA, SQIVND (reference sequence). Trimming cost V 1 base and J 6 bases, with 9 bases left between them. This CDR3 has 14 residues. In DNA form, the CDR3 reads TGTGCCAGTAGTATAGCTGGGGAACCCGGGGAGCTGTTTTTT. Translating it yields CASSIAGEPGELFF.

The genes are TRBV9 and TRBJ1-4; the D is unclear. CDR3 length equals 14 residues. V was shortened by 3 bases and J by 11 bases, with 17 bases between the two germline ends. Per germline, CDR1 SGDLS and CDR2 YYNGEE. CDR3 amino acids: CASSAGPPGWKLFF. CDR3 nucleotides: TGTGCCAGCAGCGCGGGCCCCCCCGGATGGAAACTGTTTTTT.

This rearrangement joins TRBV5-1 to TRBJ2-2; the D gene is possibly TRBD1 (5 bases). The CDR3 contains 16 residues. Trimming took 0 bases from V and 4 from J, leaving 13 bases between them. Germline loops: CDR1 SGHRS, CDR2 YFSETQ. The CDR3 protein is CASSLDMAGFTGELFF. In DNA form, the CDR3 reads TGCGCCAGCAGCTTGGATATGGCAGGGTTCACCGGGGAGCTGTTTTTT.

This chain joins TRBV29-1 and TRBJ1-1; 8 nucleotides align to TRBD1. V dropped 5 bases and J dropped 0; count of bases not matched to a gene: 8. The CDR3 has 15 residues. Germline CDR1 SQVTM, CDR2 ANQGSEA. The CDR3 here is CSVPKTGGLNTEAFF. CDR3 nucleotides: TGCAGCGTTCCAAAAACAGGGGGATTGAACACTGAAGCTTTCTTT. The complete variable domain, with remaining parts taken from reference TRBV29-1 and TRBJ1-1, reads SAVISQKPSRDICQRGTSLTIQCQVDSQVTMMFWYRQQPGQSLTLIATANQGSEATYESGFVIDKFPISRPNLTFSTLTVSNMSPEDSSIYLCSVPKTGGLNTEAFFGQGTRLTVV.

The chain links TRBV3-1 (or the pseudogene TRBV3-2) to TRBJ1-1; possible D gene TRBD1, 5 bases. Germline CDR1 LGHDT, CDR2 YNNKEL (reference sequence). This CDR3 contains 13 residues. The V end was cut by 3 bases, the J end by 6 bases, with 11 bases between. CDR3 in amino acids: CASSHGGDPEAFF. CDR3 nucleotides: TGTGCCAGCAGCCACGGAGGGGACCCTGAAGCTTTCTTT.

The CDR3 spells CATMRTGRNEQFF. CDR3 DNA: TGTGCCACCATGAGGACAGGGCGCAATGAGCAGTTCTTC. This chain joins TRBV24-1 and TRBJ2-1; 8 bases are a match to TRBD1. The CDR3 consists of 13 residues. Trimming cost V 8 bases and J 6 bases; bases outside gene matches: 5. Germline lookup yields CDR1 KGHDR and CDR2 SFDVKD.

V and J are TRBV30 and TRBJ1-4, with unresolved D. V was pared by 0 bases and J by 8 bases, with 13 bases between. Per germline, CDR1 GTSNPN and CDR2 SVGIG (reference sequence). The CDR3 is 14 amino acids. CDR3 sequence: CAWSVRLGWEKLFF. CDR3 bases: TGTGCCTGGAGTGTACGGTTGGGTTGGGAAAAACTGTTTTTT.

CDR3 region: CASSLPQAQIHNQPQHF. The CDR3 coding sequence is TGCGCCAGCAGCTTGCCGCAGGCACAAATCCACAATCAGCCCCAGCATTTT. V and J are TRBV5-1 and TRBJ1-5; D is ambiguous. The CDR3 totals 17 residues. Per germline, CDR1 SGHRS and CDR2 YFSETQ. V was trimmed by 1 base and J by 3 bases, leaving 17 bases between them.

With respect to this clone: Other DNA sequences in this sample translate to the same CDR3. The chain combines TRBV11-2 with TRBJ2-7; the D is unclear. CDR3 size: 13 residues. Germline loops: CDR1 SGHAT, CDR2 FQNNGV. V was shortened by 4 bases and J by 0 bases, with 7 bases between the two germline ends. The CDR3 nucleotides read TGTGCCAGCAGCTCGGGTTACTCCTACGAGCAGTACTTC. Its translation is CASSSGYSYEQYF.

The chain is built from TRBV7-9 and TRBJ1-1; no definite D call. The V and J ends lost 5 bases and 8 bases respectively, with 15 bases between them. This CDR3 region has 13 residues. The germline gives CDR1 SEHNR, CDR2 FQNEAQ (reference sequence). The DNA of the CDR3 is TGTGCCAGCAGCCAGAGACCGGGCCACGAAGCTTTCTTT. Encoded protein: CASSQRPGHEAFF.

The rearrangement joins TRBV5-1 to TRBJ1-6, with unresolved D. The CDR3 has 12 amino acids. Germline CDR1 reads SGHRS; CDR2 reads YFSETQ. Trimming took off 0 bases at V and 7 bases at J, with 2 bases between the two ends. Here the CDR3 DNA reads TGCGCCAGCAGCTTGGTAAATTCACCCCTCCACTTT. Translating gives CASSLVNSPLHF. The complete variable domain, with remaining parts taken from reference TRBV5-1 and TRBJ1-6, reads KAGVTQTPRYLIKTRGQQVTLSCSPISGHRSVSWYQQTPGQGLQFLFEYFSETQRNKGNFPGRFSGRQFSNSRSEMNVSTLELGDSALYLCASSLVNSPLHFGNGTRLTVT.